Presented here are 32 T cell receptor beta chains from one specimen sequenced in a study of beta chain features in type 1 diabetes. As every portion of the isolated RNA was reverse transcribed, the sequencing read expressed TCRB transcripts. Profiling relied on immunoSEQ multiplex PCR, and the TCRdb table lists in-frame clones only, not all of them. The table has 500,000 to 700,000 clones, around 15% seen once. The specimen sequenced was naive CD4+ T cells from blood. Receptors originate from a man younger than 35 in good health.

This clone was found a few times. The CDR3 loop reads CAGDRAPGELFF. CDR3 bases: TGTGCCGGAGACAGGGCTCCCGGGGAGCTGTTTTTT. The gene calls are TRBV30 and TRBJ2-2, with 7 bases that match TRBD1. The junction had 6 bases not matched to a gene; V was cut back by 8 bases and J by 6 bases. The CDR3 has 12 residues. Germline CDR1 reads GTSNPN; CDR2 reads SVGIG (reference sequence).

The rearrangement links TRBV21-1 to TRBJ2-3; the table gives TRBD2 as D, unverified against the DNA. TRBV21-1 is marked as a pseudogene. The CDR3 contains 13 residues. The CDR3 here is CASRGLWADTQYF. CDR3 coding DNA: TGTGCCAGCAGGGGACTGTGGGCAGATACGCAGTATTTT.

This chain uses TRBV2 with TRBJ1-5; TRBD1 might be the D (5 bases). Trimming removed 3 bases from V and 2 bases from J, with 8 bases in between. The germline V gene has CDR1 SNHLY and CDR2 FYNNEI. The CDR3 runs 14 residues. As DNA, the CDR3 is TGTGCCAGCAGTGACCAGGGCGGCAATCAGCCCCAGCATTTT. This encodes CASSDQGGNQPQHF.

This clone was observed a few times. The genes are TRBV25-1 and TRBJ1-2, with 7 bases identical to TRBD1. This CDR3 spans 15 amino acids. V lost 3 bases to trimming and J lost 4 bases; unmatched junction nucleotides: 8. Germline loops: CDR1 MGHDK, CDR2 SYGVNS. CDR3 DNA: TGTGCCAGCAGTGATCCCGGACAGGCTAGCTATGGCTACACCTTC. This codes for CASSDPGQASYGYTF.

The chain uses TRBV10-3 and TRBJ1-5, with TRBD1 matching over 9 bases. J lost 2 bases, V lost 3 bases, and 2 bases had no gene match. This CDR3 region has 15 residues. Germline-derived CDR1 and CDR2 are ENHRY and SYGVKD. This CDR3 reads CAISEGDRGNQPQHF. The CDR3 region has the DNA TGTGCCATCAGTGAAGGGGACAGGGGCAATCAGCCCCAGCATTTT.

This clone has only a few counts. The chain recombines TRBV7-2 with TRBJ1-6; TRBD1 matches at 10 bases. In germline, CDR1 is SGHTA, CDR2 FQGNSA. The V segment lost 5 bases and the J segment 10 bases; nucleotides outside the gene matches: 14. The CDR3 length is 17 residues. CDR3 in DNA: TGTGCCAGCAGCCCCCAGGGGTCCGGGACAGGGGTATCACCCCTCCACTTT. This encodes CASSPQGSGTGVSPLHF.

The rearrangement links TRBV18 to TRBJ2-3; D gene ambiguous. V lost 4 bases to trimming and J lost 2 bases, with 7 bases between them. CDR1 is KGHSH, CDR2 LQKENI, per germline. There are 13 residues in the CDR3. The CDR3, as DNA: TGTGCCAGCTCACGGTTTGACACAGATACGCAGTATTTT. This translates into CASSRFDTDTQYF.

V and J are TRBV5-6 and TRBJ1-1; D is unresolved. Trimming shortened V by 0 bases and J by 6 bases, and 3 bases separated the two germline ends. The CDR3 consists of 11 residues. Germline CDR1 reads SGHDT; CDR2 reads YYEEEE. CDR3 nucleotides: TGTGCCAGCAGCTTGGGACCTGAAGCTTTCTTT. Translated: CASSLGPEAFF. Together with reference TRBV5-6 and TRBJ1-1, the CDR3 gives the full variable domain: DAGVTQSPTHLIKTRGQQVTLRCSPKSGHDTVSWYQQALGQGPQFIFQYYEEEERQRGNFPDRFSGHQFPNYSSELNVNALLLGDSALYLCASSLGPEAFFGQGTRLTVV.

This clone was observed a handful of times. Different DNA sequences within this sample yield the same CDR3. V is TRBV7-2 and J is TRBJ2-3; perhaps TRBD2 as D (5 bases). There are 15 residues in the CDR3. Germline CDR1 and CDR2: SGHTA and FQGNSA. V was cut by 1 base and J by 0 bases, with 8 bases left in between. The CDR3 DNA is TGTGCCAGCAGCTTAGTAGCGTCTAGCACAGATACGCAGTATTTT. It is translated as CASSLVASSTDTQYF. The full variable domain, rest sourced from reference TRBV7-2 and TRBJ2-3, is GAGVSQSPSNKVTEKGKDVELRCDPISGHTALYWYRQSLGQGLEFLIYFQGNSAPDKSGLPSDRFSAERTGGSVSTLTIQRTQQEDSAVYLCASSLVASSTDTQYFGPGTRLTVL.

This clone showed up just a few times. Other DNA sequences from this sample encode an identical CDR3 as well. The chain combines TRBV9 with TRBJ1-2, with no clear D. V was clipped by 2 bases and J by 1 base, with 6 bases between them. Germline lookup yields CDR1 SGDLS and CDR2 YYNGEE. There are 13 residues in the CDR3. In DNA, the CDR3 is TGTGCCAGCAGCGTGACCGGTAACTATGGCTACACCTTC. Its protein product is CASSVTGNYGYTF.

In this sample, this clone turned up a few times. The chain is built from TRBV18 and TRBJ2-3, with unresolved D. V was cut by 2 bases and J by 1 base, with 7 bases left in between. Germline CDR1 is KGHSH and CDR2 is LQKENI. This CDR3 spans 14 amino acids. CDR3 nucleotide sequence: TGTGCCAGCTCACCAAGACACGGCACAGATACGCAGTATTTT. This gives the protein CASSPRHGTDTQYF. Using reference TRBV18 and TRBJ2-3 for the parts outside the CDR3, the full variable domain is NAGVMQNPRHLVRRRGQEARLRCSPMKGHSHVYWYRQLPEEGLKFMVYLQKENIIDESGMPKERFSAEFPKEGPSILRIQQVVRGDSAAYFCASSPRHGTDTQYFGPGTRLTVL.

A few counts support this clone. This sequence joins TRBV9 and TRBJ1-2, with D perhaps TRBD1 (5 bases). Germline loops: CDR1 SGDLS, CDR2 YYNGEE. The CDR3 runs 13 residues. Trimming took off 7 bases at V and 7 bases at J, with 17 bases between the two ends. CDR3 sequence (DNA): TGTGCCAGCCGCCCCTCGGGGGGAACTGGCTACACCTTC. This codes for CASRPSGGTGYTF.

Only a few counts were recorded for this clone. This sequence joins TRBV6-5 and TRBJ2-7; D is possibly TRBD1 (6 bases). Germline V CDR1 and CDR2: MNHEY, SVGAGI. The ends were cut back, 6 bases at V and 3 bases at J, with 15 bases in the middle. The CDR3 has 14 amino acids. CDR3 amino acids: CASSYRVPVYEQYF. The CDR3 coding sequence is TGTGCCAGCAGCTACAGGGTTCCGGTCTACGAGCAGTACTTC.

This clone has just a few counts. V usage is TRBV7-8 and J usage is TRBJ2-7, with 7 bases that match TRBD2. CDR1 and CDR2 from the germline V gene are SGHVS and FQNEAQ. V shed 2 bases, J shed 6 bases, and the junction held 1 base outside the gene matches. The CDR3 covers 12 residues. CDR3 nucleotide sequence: TGTGCCAGCAGCTTATTAGCGGGCGAGCAGTACTTC. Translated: CASSLLAGEQYF.

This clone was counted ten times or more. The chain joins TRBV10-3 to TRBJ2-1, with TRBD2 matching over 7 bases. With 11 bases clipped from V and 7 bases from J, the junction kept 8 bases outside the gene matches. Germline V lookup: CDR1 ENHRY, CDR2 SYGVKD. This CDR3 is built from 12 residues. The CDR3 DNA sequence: TGTGCCTCCGCGGGAGTATGGAATGAGCAGTTCTTC. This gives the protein CASAGVWNEQFF.

This chain's CDR3 is CASSVGIGGSYNEQFF. Written as DNA, the CDR3 is TGTGCCAGCAGCGTAGGAATAGGGGGCTCCTACAATGAGCAGTTCTTC. The J gene is TRBJ2-1, the V gene TRBV9, with D perhaps TRBD1 (6 bases). Trimming left V 0 bases short and J 0 bases short, with 10 bases between. CDR1 and CDR2 (germline): SGDLS, YYNGEE. CDR3 length: 16 amino acids.

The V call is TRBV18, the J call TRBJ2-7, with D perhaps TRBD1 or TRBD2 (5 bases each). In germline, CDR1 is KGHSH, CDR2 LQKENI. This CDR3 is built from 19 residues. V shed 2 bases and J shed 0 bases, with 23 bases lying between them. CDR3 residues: CASSPRSGKRQRPSYEQYF. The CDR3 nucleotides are TGTGCCAGCTCACCAAGGTCGGGTAAACGACAGCGGCCCTCCTACGAGCAGTACTTC. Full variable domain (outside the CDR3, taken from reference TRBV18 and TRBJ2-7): NAGVMQNPRHLVRRRGQEARLRCSPMKGHSHVYWYRQLPEEGLKFMVYLQKENIIDESGMPKERFSAEFPKEGPSILRIQQVVRGDSAAYFCASSPRSGKRQRPSYEQYFGPGTRLTVT.

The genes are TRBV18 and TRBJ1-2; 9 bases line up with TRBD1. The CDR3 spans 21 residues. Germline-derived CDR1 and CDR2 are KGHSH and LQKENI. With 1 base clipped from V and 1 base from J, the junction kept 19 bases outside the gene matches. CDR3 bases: TGTGCCAGCTCACCACTCAAAGGACAGGGGCATCCACCACTATTTAACTATGGCTACACCTTC. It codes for CASSPLKGQGHPPLFNYGYTF. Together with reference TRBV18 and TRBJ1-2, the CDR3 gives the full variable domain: NAGVMQNPRHLVRRRGQEARLRCSPMKGHSHVYWYRQLPEEGLKFMVYLQKENIIDESGMPKERFSAEFPKEGPSILRIQQVVRGDSAAYFCASSPLKGQGHPPLFNYGYTFGSGTRLTVV.

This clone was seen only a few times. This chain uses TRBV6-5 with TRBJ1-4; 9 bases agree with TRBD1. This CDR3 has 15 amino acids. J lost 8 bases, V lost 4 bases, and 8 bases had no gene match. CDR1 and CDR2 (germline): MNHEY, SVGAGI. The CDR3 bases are TGTGCCAGCAGTTCGGGCGACAGGGGGAAAGAAAAACTGTTTTTT. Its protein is CASSSGDRGKEKLFF.

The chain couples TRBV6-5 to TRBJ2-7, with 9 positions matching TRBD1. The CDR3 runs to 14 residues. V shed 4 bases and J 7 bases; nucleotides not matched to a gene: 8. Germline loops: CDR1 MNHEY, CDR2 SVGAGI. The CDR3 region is CASSSFPGQGEQYF. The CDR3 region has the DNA TGTGCCAGCAGTTCGTTCCCGGGACAGGGTGAGCAGTACTTC.

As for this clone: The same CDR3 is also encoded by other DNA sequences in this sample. In nucleotides, the CDR3 is TGTGCCAGCAGTTTTTCCAATCAGCCCCAGCATTTT. Its translation: CASSFSNQPQHF. The chain combines TRBV27 with TRBJ1-5; D is uncertain. The V end was cut by 3 bases, the J end by 3 bases, with 3 bases between. The germline V gene encodes CDR1 MNHEY and CDR2 SMNVEV (reference sequence). This CDR3 is built from 12 residues.

The CDR3, as DNA: TGTGCCAGCAGCCGGGACAGGGCCTACAATGAGCAGTTCTTC. Its protein product is CASSRDRAYNEQFF. The V and J genes are TRBV7-2 and TRBJ2-1, with TRBD1 matching over 9 bases. The CDR3 extends over 14 amino acids. Germline CDR1 SGHTA, CDR2 FQGNSA. J lost 2 bases, V lost 5 bases, and 1 base had no gene match. The full variable domain, in which reference TRBV7-2 and TRBJ2-1 provide the parts outside the CDR3, is GAGVSQSPSNKVTEKGKDVELRCDPISGHTALYWYRQSLGQGLEFLIYFQGNSAPDKSGLPSDRFSAERTGGSVSTLTIQRTQQEDSAVYLCASSRDRAYNEQFFGPGTRLTVL.

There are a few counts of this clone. The CDR3 sequence: CASSRTSGTRPYEQYF. CDR3 coding DNA: TGCGCCAGCAGCCGAACCTCCGGGACACGGCCCTACGAGCAGTACTTC. This rearrangement joins TRBV4-1 to TRBJ2-5; maybe TRBD1 (6 bases). The J call is doubtful: the DNA matches TRBJ2-7 better. Germline loops: CDR1 MGHRA, CDR2 YSYEKL. CDR3 length: 16 residues.

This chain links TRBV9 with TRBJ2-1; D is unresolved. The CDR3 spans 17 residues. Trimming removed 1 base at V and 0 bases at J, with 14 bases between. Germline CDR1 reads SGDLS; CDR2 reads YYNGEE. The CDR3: CASSVKVGWSSYNEQFF. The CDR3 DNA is TGTGCCAGCAGCGTAAAGGTAGGGTGGAGCTCCTACAATGAGCAGTTCTTC.

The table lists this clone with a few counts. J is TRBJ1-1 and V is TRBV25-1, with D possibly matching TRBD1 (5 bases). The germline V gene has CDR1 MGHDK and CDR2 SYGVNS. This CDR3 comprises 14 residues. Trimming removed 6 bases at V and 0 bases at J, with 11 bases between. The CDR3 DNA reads TGTGCCAGCAGCCGGGCAGGGTTGAACACTGAAGCTTTCTTT. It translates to CASSRAGLNTEAFF.

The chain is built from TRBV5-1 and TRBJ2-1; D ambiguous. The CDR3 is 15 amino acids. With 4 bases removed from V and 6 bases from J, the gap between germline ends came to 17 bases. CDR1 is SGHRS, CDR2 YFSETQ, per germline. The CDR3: CASSPDPGSGNEQFF. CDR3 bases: TGCGCCAGCAGCCCAGACCCCGGAAGTGGCAATGAGCAGTTCTTC.

CDR3 region: CASSFIRGTGMNTEAFF. The DNA of the CDR3 is TGTGCCAGCAGTTTCATCCGGGGTACCGGGATGAACACTGAAGCTTTCTTT. The rearrangement joins TRBV27 to TRBJ1-1; D ambiguous. Germline V lookup: CDR1 MNHEY, CDR2 SMNVEV (reference sequence). Trimming shortened V by 3 bases and J by 0 bases, and 17 bases separated the two germline ends. The CDR3 is made up of 17 amino acids.

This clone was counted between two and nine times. CDR3 residues: CASRVETNTEAFF. The CDR3 bases are TGTGCCAGCAGAGTGGAGACGAACACTGAAGCTTTCTTT. V gene TRBV28 combines with J gene TRBJ1-1, with D unresolved. Between the trimmed V and J ends, which lost 6 bases and 1 base, there was a span of 9 bases. CDR1 MDHEN and CDR2 SYDVKM come from the germline V gene. CDR3 length: 13 residues.

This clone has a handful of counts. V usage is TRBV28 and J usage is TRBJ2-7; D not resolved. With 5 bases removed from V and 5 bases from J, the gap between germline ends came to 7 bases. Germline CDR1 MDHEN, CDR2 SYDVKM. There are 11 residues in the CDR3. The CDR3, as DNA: TGTGCCAGCAGTCTCCTGGACGAGCAGTACTTC. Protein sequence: CASSLLDEQYF.

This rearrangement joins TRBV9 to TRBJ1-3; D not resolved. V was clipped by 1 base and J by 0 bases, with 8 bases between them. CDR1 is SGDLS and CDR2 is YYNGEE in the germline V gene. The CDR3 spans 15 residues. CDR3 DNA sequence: TGTGCCAGCAGCGTAAAACCGAACTCTGGAAACACCATATATTTT. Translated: CASSVKPNSGNTIYF.

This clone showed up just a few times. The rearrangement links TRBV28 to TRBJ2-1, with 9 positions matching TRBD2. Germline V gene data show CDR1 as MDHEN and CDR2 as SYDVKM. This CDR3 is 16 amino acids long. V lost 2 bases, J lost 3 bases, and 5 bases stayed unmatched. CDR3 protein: CASSLAKTSGYNEQFF. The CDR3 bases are TGTGCCAGCAGTTTAGCAAAGACTAGCGGCTACAATGAGCAGTTCTTC.

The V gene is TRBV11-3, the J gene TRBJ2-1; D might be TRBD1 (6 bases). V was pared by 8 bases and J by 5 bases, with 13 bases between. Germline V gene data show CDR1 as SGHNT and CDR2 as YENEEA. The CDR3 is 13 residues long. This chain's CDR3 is CASGTRGNNEQFF. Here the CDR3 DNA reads TGTGCCAGCGGTACTAGGGGGAACAATGAGCAGTTCTTC.